This T cell receptor (beta chain) was sequenced in a study of T cells in Graves' hyperthyroidism and ophthalmopathy (dated by TCRdb to about 2019). A note on the overall study: Peripheral blood was sampled at the time of initial diagnosis, prior to any treatment. The paper reports TCR Vbeta CDR3 sequencing of 140 or so peripheral blood samples: some 41 ophthalmopathy, about 75 hyperthyroidism and around 17 progressor patients. The 85 to 100 discovery patients were divided at random into training and test sets in a 7:3 ratio. Prospective prediction of ophthalmopathy was tested in an independent validation cohort consisting of fewer than 20 hyperthyroidism patients and around 16 patients who later progressed to ophthalmopathy. Once sampling was done, hyperthyroidism patients were given methimazole at a starting dose of 30 mg daily, whereas ophthalmopathy patients were given high-dose intravenous methylprednisolone. In addition, the study compared T-cell repertoires in thyroid tissue and in blood from a handful of Graves' hyperthyroidism patients. TCR V-J signatures able to tell the groups apart were searched for in a discovery cohort of 90 to 100 patients, of whom around 42 had Graves' ophthalmopathy and about 60 had stable Graves' hyperthyroidism.

The TCR beta CDR3 regions were amplified from RNA transcripts. For the first round of RT-PCR on the TCR CDR3, the HTBI primer set was used together with the Qiagen OneStep RT-PCR kit. A second multiplex PCR round built the libraries, followed by size selection and purification. Sequencing of the libraries was done on an Illumina HiSeq2000 using paired-end 100 bp reads. The authors processed their data as follows. SOAPnuke was used to process the raw data, throwing out any read that contained adapters or uncalled bases, had a mean Phred below 15, or lacked an exact constant-primer or identifier match. High-quality paired reads were merged using COPE v1.2.5, and each unique nucleotide sequence was defined as a clonotype. MiTCR v1.1 was used to align clonotypes to the IMGT TRBV, TRBD and TRBJ reference segments. The analysis was restricted to V-J combinations with a frequency above 0.0001, which together covered 99% to 99.2% of the repertoires. A TCS score was defined as the ratio between F50 (clonal expansion) and ExV (chaos), using BLOSUM62-based TCRdist between CDR3 peptides within each V-J. Welch's t-statistics and random forest reduced roughly 540 V-J features to 10 to 15, which were used in a naive Bayes classifier (R e1071). TCRdb trimmed the raw reads at Q25, called clones with MiXCR and kept productive beta chains. When rows share a CDR3 protein, they turn into one entry using the most common DNA and genes. The V and J calls and clone size come from TCRdb's table, not from the authors' own analysis. For this sample the table gives under 400,000 distinct CDR3 sequences, of which 25% were detected only once. Roughly 80% of the sample belongs to the ten largest clones.

Study-wide conclusions, independent of this receptor: No statistical method was used to fix the sample size in advance, and group allocation was not hidden from the investigators. During validation, the model predicted progression to ophthalmopathy a median of approximately six months ahead of onset, with approximately 70% sensitivity and 72.22% specificity. A model built on a 13 V-J signature distinguished ophthalmopathy from stable hyperthyroidism, reaching 85% to 90% sensitivity and about 81% specificity in cross-validation and 80%/75% in testing. Most expanded thyroid clonotypes (frequency above 0.001) were also found in blood, which suggests that blood repertoires may mirror thyroid immune responses.

About this clonotype itself: Its cognate antigen has yet to be identified. Base qualities are not recorded, but no much larger clone differs from it by a single base.

Stable Graves' hyperthyroidism was defined as no progression to ophthalmopathy during 18 months of follow-up. Hyperthyroidism patients were newly diagnosed, with disease duration under 2 months, and aged 18 to 65 years. Exclusion was applied to patients with uncontrolled infections, other autoimmune diseases, pregnancy or lactation. Diagnoses were established on the basis of clinical symptoms, serum thyroxine and TRAb, thyroid ultrasound, and orbital computed tomography. PBMCs were separated from around 9.1 ml of fresh peripheral blood using Ficoll-Paque density gradient centrifugation. Trizol reagent was used to extract total RNA, and RNA quality was then checked on an Agilent 2100 Bioanalyzer. Compared with germline, V lacks 1 base and J lacks 4 bases; bases without a gene match: 3. The germline V gene encodes CDR1 SNHLY and CDR2 FYNNEI. Spanning cysteine to phenylalanine, the CDR3 consists of 14 amino acids. The retained sequence is limited to the CDR3, 42 bases, with the frame set at the first base.

The rearranged chain carries TRBV2 and TRBJ1-2, with TRBD1 identical over 7 junction bases. The source is a middle-aged man with Graves' hyperthyroidism. Sequencing used blood. The nucleotide sequence is TGTGCCAGCAGTGAAGACAGGGGTTCCTATGGCTACACCTTC. It translates as CASSEDRGSYGYTF. The full variable domain, with segments outside the CDR3 supplied by the reference TRBV2 and TRBJ1-2 proteins, appears as EPEVTQTPSHQVTQMGQEVILRCVPISNHLYFYWYRQILGQKVEFLVSFYNNEISEKSEIFDDQFSVERPDGSNFTLKIRSTKLEDSAMYFCASSEDRGSYGYTFGSGTRLTVV.